This record concerns one T cell receptor (beta chain) sequence. This sample was taken from a study of blood T cell repertoires in COVID-19. Original processing notes: Reference gene primer amplification gave nucleated cell count estimates. Assay: immunoSEQ multiplex PCR; the TCRdb copy retains only in-frame clones and omits some. V and J calls and clone size are those listed in that table; D and trimming were worked out from the DNA. Here the sample spans some 500,000 clones, approximately 88% being singletons. The germline gives CDR1 SGHRS, CDR2 YFSETQ. The CDR3 totals 16 residues. V was cut by 4 bases and J by 8 bases, with 22 bases left in between. Before being deemed recovered, Cohort 3 donors had two negative PCRs, clearance, or symptom resolution.

The chain uses TRBV5-1 and TRBJ2-1; D might be TRBD1 (5 bases). The sample taken for sequencing was PBMCs or T cells enriched from blood (not recorded which). The receptor was derived from a woman in her thirties or forties who had recovered from COVID-19. The CDR3 here is CASSPGRGPSSDEQFF. The CDR3 nucleotides read TGCGCCAGCAGCCCGGGTAGGGGCCCGTCGAGCGATGAGCAGTTCTTC.